One T cell receptor (beta chain) is described in this entry. What it binds is unknown. These data come from a study of early T cells in non-severe SARS-CoV-2 infection. CDR3 length equals 14 residues. V was clipped by 5 bases and J by 13 bases, with 19 bases between them. CDR1 is SGHDT and CDR2 is YYEEEE in the germline V gene. The protocol attached unique molecular identifiers to individual cDNA molecules. TCRdb redid the calling of the 5' RACE reads with MiXCR, one entry per CDR3 protein. The repertoire consists of some 57,000 distinct CDR3 sequences, with approximately 10% occurring once and the leading ten covering approximately 4%. Broader study findings: Anti-spike CD8 responses were favored by VDJdb matching, which missed private and CD4 specificities.

The sequence was obtained from an adult who was a healthcare worker with PCR-confirmed SARS-CoV-2 infection or an uninfected control (not recorded which). Source: whole blood, taken at baseline. The genes are TRBV5-6 and TRBJ1-6; a possible D gene is TRBD1 (5 bases). The CDR3 nucleotides read TGTGCCAGCAGTTTTGCGGGGCCCCCGTGGCCCCTCCACTTT. As protein: CASSFAGPPWPLHF.